This T cell receptor (beta chain) stems from a study of neurological immune-mediated disorders. Of note for this clonotype: As yet, its antigen is unknown.

The germline V and J ends were trimmed by 1 base and 2 bases, with 7 bases remaining between them. This CDR3 spans 13 amino acids. CDR1 is SGHRS, CDR2 YFSETQ, per germline. Described time point: technical triplicate 3. 2 million unsorted PBMCs were stored in RNAlater at -80 °C before RNA extraction. One entry per CDR3 protein results from TCRdb running MiXCR on the 5' RACE reads. The sample has about 44,000 distinct CDR3 sequences, 20% to 25% seen once. Study outcomes and limitations: No sharing of CDR3 amino acid sequences was observed among expanded clones across subjects, suggesting private repertoires in all groups.

V gene TRBV5-1 combines with J gene TRBJ2-7; possible D gene TRBD1, 5 bases. Sequenced input: PBMCs. This sequence originates from a man aged 55 to 70 with HTLV-1-associated myelopathy (HAM/TSP). In nucleotides, the CDR3 is TGCGCCAGCAGCTTGTCAGGGACCTACGAGCAGTACTTC. This translates into CASSLSGTYEQYF.